Sequencing of this TCR beta chain was carried out in a study of blood T cell repertoires in COVID-19. Study overall: T cells, B-cell-depleted T cells, or PBMCs supplied cDNA or gDNA.

Study members were between roughly 18 and 100 years old and lived in over 20 US regions. V shed 7 bases and J shed 0 bases, with 12 bases lying between them. CDR3 size: 14 residues. Looked up from germline, CDR1 is SNHLY and CDR2 is FYNNEI. Libraries were prepared by immunoSEQ multiplex PCR; TCRdb keeps only in-frame clonotypes and omits some of them. The sample contains about 430,000 clones, approximately 90% of which appear only once. Sequencing input: PBMCs or T cells enriched from blood (not recorded which). The V call is TRBV2, the J call TRBJ1-1; D gene ambiguous. This TCR was recovered from a woman aged 18-30 years who had been exposed to COVID-19. Here the CDR3 DNA reads TGTGCCAGCATAGCGGAAAGAATGAACACTGAAGCTTTCTTT. It yields the protein CASIAERMNTEAFF. The complete variable domain, with remaining parts taken from reference TRBV2 and TRBJ1-1, reads EPEVTQTPSHQVTQMGQEVILRCVPISNHLYFYWYRQILGQKVEFLVSFYNNEISEKSEIFDDQFSVERPDGSNFTLKIRSTKLEDSAMYFCASIAERMNTEAFFGQGTRLTVV.